These T cell receptor beta chains were read from a single sample in a study of regulatory T cells in long-lasting Graves disease. TCRdb processed the multiplex PCR reads anew with MiXCR; each CDR3 protein has one entry. The table shows around 400,000 distinct CDR3 sequences, with around 22% occurring only once. The sequences come from peripheral blood mononuclear cells (PBMCs), collected when the disease was refractory, from a patient treated with antithyroid drugs. Source of these receptors: a female donor with Graves disease. Each CDR3 is given with its conserved first and last residue. D genes are given only for firm matches. Clone size is stated in some rows and not others, as once, few, many or a class when expanded.

TGCGCCAGCAGCCTCGGAGCAGGGGGAGGACAGCCCCAGCATTTT | CASSLGAGGGQPQHF | TRBJ1-5 | TRBD1 | few | TRBV5-1
TGTGCCAGCAGTTCCTTACTAGCGGAACCCTCCTACGAGCAGTACTTC | CASSSLLAEPSYEQYF | TRBJ2-7 | TRBD2 | many | TRBV27
TGTGCCAGCAGCGCTCGACGCGCGGGATTCGAGCAGTACTTC | CASSARRAGFEQYF | TRBJ2-7 | NA | few | TRBV2
TGTGCCAGCAGTTACTCGGAGGGCTTGAGCCGAGCTTTCTTT | CASSYSEGLSRAFF | TRBJ1-1 | NA | many | TRBV6-5
TGTGCCAGCAACTTATCGGGGTTCTACGAGCAGTACTTC | CASNLSGFYEQYF | TRBJ2-7 | NA | NA | TRBV7-2
TGTGCCAGCAGCTTGGGGGGGGGCCGGGATGAAAAACTGTTTTTT | CASSLGGGRDEKLFF | TRBJ1-4 | NA | NA | TRBV7-8
TGCAGTGCTAGATCGACGGGGGACTCCTACGAGCAGTACTTC | CSARSTGDSYEQYF | TRBJ2-7 | NA | few | TRBV20-1
TGTGCCAGCAGTGAGGACAGTGTGGCTTTCTTT | CASSEDSVAFF | TRBJ1-1 | NA | many | TRBV2
TGTGCTAGTGGCCTTACCTCCGGACAGGGGGCCACTCAAGGCTACACCTTC | CASGLTSGQGATQGYTF | TRBJ1-2 | TRBD1 | NA | TRBV12-5
TGTGCCAGCAGTGAACAAGGACTAGCGACAGCCAAAAACATTCAGTACTTC | CASSEQGLATAKNIQYF | TRBJ2-4 | TRBD2 | many | TRBV2
TGTGCCAGTAGAGAATCGGACGGACTTTTAGAGACCCAGTACTTC | CASRESDGLLETQYF | TRBJ2-5 | NA | NA | TRBV19
TGTGCCAGCAGCTTATATATTACAGGGGCTGCCACCGGGGAGCTGTTTTTT | CASSLYITGAATGELFF | TRBJ2-2 | TRBD1 | NA | TRBV7-2
TGTGCCAGCAGTTACGTGGCGGGAGGCCCAGATACGCAGTATTTT | CASSYVAGGPDTQYF | TRBJ2-3 | TRBD2 | NA | TRBV6-2/TRBV6-3
TGTGCCAGCAGACCCGGGACAGGGAAAGCTTTCTTT | CASRPGTGKAFF | TRBJ1-1 | TRBD1 | many | TRBV6-1
TGCAGTGCCAGGGGTTTTTCTGGAAACACCATATATTTT | CSARGFSGNTIYF | TRBJ1-3 | NA | many | TRBV20-1
TGTGCCAGCAGCCAGGGGTGGGGGGCGATGAATAGCAATCAGCCCCAGCATTTT | CASSQGWGAMNSNQPQHF | TRBJ1-5 | NA | NA | TRBV7-2
TGCAGTGCTTTGGGACAGGCTGCTGGAAACACCATATATTTT | CSALGQAAGNTIYF | TRBJ1-3 | TRBD1 | few | TRBV20-1
TGCAGCGTTGAGCAGCTTAGAAGTGAGCAGTTCTTC | CSVEQLRSEQFF | TRBJ2-1 | NA | NA | TRBV29-1
TGTGCCAGCAGCGAGGTAGGGGGCCAGCCTTACGAGCAGTACTTC | CASSEVGGQPYEQYF | TRBJ2-7 | TRBD1 | NA | TRBV14
TGTGCCAGCTCACCATGGGGACAGCGACGTGAGCAGTACTTC | CASSPWGQRREQYF | TRBJ2-7 | TRBD1 | few | TRBV18
TGTGCCATCAGTGAGGACAGGGCGAACACTGAAGCTTTCTTT | CAISEDRANTEAFF | TRBJ1-1 | TRBD1 | NA | TRBV10-3
TGTGCCAGCAAGCCCGGGACTCCAGATACGCAGTATTTT | CASKPGTPDTQYF | TRBJ2-3 | NA | NA | TRBV25-1
TGTGCCAGCAGCCCCCCTGGGGGCTACGAGCAGTACTTC | CASSPPGGYEQYF | TRBJ2-7 | NA | few | TRBV28
TGTGCCAGCAGTGAATGGGGGGCGCGAGGTACTGAAGCTTTCTTT | CASSEWGARGTEAFF | TRBJ1-1 | NA | many | TRBV2
TGTGCCAGCAGTTACAGGGGAGCCCTTACAGATACGCAGTATTTT | CASSYRGALTDTQYF | TRBJ2-3 | TRBD1 | once | TRBV27
TGTGCCAGCACCCTCTTTGCGGCGAGCTCCTACAATGAGCAGTTCTTC | CASTLFAASSYNEQFF | TRBJ2-1 | NA | few | TRBV7-6
TGTGCCAGCAGCTTGGGTGGTGGACAGGCCAACGTCCTGACTTTC | CASSLGGGQANVLTF | TRBJ2-6 | NA | few | TRBV5-4
TGTGCCAGCAGCCAAGCACTAGCGGCAAACAATGAGCAGTTCTTC | CASSQALAANNEQFF | TRBJ2-1 | NA | NA | TRBV3-2
TGTGCCACCAGCAGAGCCCGGACAATTTATAGCAATCAGCCCCAGCATTTT | CATSRARTIYSNQPQHF | TRBJ1-5 | NA | NA | TRBV15
TGCAGTGCTAGAGTGGCTAGCGGTTACGAGCAGTACTTC | CSARVASGYEQYF | TRBJ2-7 | TRBD2 | NA | TRBV20-1
TGTGCCAGCAGATCTCAGATCCGGGGCTACGAGCAGTACTTC | CASRSQIRGYEQYF | TRBJ2-7 | NA | many | TRBV28
TGTGCCTGGACAGGGGGACTCACCGGGGAGCTGTTTTTT | CAWTGGLTGELFF | TRBJ2-2 | NA | few | TRBV30
TGTGCCAGCAGTTTAGGACAGAGTAGCAATCAGCCCCAGCATTTT | CASSLGQSSNQPQHF | TRBJ1-5 | NA | NA | TRBV28
TGTGCCAGCAGTGAAGGGACAGGGTCAACAAACACCATATATTTT | CASSEGTGSTNTIYF | TRBJ1-3 | TRBD1 | NA | TRBV6-2/TRBV6-3
TGTGCCAGCTCACCACCCGTTCAAGAGACCCAGTACTTC | CASSPPVQETQYF | TRBJ2-5 | NA | many | TRBV18
TGTGCCAGCAGACCAGTAGTCGGAGAGACCCAGTACTTC | CASRPVVGETQYF | TRBJ2-5 | NA | many | TRBV2
TGTGCCAGCAGTACTAGCGGGAGGGCCGGCCACGGGGAGCTGTTTTTT | CASSTSGRAGHGELFF | TRBJ2-2 | TRBD2 | many | TRBV28
TGTGCCTGGAGTGCCAGCTCTGGAAACACCATATATTTT | CAWSASSGNTIYF | TRBJ1-3 | NA | few | TRBV30
TGCAGCGTATACAGGGGGCCCTACGAGCAGTACTTC | CSVYRGPYEQYF | TRBJ2-7 | TRBD1 | NA | TRBV29-1
TGTGCCAGCAGCTTGGGGTTAGGGCGAACGGATACGCAGTATTTT | CASSLGLGRTDTQYF | TRBJ2-3 | NA | NA | TRBV5-4
TGCAGCGTTGAAGATCAGGGGACTTCCTCCTACGAGCAGTACTTC | CSVEDQGTSSYEQYF | TRBJ2-7 | NA | NA | TRBV29-1
TGTGCCACCAGTGAGATAGGGCCACGCTCCTACAATGAGCAGTTCTTC | CATSEIGPRSYNEQFF | TRBJ2-1 | NA | NA | TRBV24-1
TGTGCCACCAGCAGGGGGGACTCTACCTACGAGCAGTACTTC | CATSRGDSTYEQYF | TRBJ2-7 | NA | few | TRBV15
TGTGCCAGCAGTTTATCCGACAGGGCTGGAAACACCATATATTTT | CASSLSDRAGNTIYF | TRBJ1-3 | TRBD1 | many | TRBV11-2
TGTGCCAGCAGCTTAACCCCAGGGGGAGCCTACGAGCAGTACTTC | CASSLTPGGAYEQYF | TRBJ2-7 | TRBD1 | few | TRBV7-3
TGTGCCTGGAGTGTCGGGGGCGCTGGGGCCAACGTCCTGACTTTC | CAWSVGGAGANVLTF | TRBJ2-6 | NA | few | TRBV30
TGCGCCAGCAGCCAAGATCCCTCTGGGGCCAACGTCCTGACTTTC | CASSQDPSGANVLTF | TRBJ2-6 | NA | few | TRBV4-1
TGTGCCAGCAGCGTACAGGGGGTAGGGACCGGGGAGCTGTTTTTT | CASSVQGVGTGELFF | TRBJ2-2 | TRBD1 | NA | TRBV6-1
TGTGCCAGCAGTTTATGGGGAACCTACGAGCAGTACTTC | CASSLWGTYEQYF | TRBJ2-7 | NA | many | TRBV28
TGCGCCAGCAGCCCAGGGCCGATCACGGTCTCCTACGAGCAGTACTTC | CASSPGPITVSYEQYF | TRBJ2-7 | NA | few | TRBV4-1
TGTGCCACCAGTGATTCCAAACAGACAGTACAGGGATCTGGACCCCAGCATTTT | CATSDSKQTVQGSGPQHF | TRBJ1-5 | NA | NA | TRBV24-1
TGTGCCACCAGCAGACCGGCCGGACAGGGGCCGAACACTGAAGCTTTCTTT | CATSRPAGQGPNTEAFF | TRBJ1-1 | TRBD1 | many | TRBV15
TGCGCCAGCAGCTTAGGGGAATCTGGAAACACCATATATTTT | CASSLGESGNTIYF | TRBJ1-3 | NA | few | TRBV5-1
TGTGCCAGCAGGGAAAGGATCGCTGAAGCTTTCTTT | CASRERIAEAFF | TRBJ1-1 | NA | many | TRBV28
TGTGCCAGCAGCGTAGGGTCGCGGGCCTACGAGCAGTACTTC | CASSVGSRAYEQYF | TRBJ2-7 | NA | many | TRBV9
TGTGCCAGCTGGCAACTCCCGACTAGCCTTAGCACAGATACGCAGTATTTT | CASWQLPTSLSTDTQYF | TRBJ2-3 | TRBD2 | many | TRBV2
TGTGCCAGCACTTTGGGGCCTCAGCCCCAGCATTTT | CASTLGPQPQHF | TRBJ1-5 | NA | many | TRBV6-1